These 30 T cell receptor beta chains share one sample of origin, sequenced in a study of HIV-infected children after antiretroviral therapy interruption. RNA-based 3' RACE libraries used unique molecular identifiers. TCRdb reprocessed the 3' RACE reads with MiXCR, giving one entry per CDR3 protein. The sample lists 40,000 or so distinct CDR3 sequences; 5% to 8% were seen once. The treatment here: PENTA 11 planned treatment interruption arm or continuous ART arm. Here the sequenced sample was CD45RA+ CD4+ T cells from PBMCs, pooled from several time points, taken from a donor given antiretroviral therapy, either interrupted or continuous. As to subset: naive CD4+ CD45RA+ CD45RO- T cells. These receptors all come from a pool of human donors with HIV.

This clonotype was recorded many times. Mismatch with germline at one junction end may stem from a read error. The chain uses TRBV20-1 and TRBJ1-2, with 7 bases aligning to TRBD1. CDR3 length: 15 amino acids. CDR1 and CDR2 (germline): DFQATT, SNEGSKA (reference sequence). DNA for the CDR3: TGCAGTGCTGGAGATACAGGGGCGAGTAACTATGGCTACACCTTC. Its protein product is CSAGDTGASNYGYTF.

There are many counts of this clonotype. The CDR3 bases are TGCAGCGTTGCTGAGCACACTAATTCACCCCTCCACTTT. Translating gives CSVAEHTNSPLHF. The chain is built from TRBV29-1 and TRBJ1-6, with D hard to call. The V and J ends lost 4 bases and 6 bases respectively, with 10 bases between them. The CDR3 contains 13 residues. Per the germline V gene, CDR1 is SQVTM and CDR2 is ANQGSEA.

This clonotype was seen repeatedly, ten times or more. This chain connects TRBV29-1 to TRBJ2-1; 10 bases align to TRBD1. The germline V gene has CDR1 SQVTM and CDR2 ANQGSEA. The CDR3 is 15 amino acids. The J segment lost 9 bases and the V segment lost 2 bases, leaving 10 bases of the junction unmatched. Here the CDR3 reads CSVELTDRGLVEQFF. CDR3 DNA: TGCAGCGTTGAACTTACGGACAGGGGGTTGGTTGAGCAGTTCTTC.

This clonotype was seen at least ten times. V and J are TRBV19 and TRBJ2-2, with a tentative D call TRBD1 (5 bases). Looked up from germline, CDR1 is LNHDA and CDR2 is SQIVND (reference sequence). With 4 bases removed from V and 4 bases from J, the gap between germline ends came to 10 bases. The CDR3 extends over 14 amino acids. The CDR3 loop is CASSKQGGTGELFF. DNA of the CDR3: TGTGCCAGTAGTAAGCAGGGCGGCACCGGGGAGCTGTTTTTT.

This clonotype was found many times. The chain employs TRBV6-2 or TRBV6-3 and TRBJ2-3; 7 positions agree with TRBD1. CDR1 and CDR2 from the germline V gene are MNHEY and SVGEGT. CDR3 length: 14 amino acids. The junction had 3 bases not matched to a gene; V was cut back by 5 bases and J by 1 base. The DNA for the CDR3 is TGTGCCAGCAGTCCAGGGGGTGGCACAGATACGCAGTATTTT. Its translation: CASSPGGGTDTQYF.

This clonotype was seen many times. The chain carries TRBV7-1 and TRBJ2-3, with 8 bases identical to TRBD2. TRBV7-1 is marked as an open reading frame, function uncertain. The CDR3 totals 16 residues. Trimming at V came to 2 bases and at J to 0 bases, leaving 4 bases not matched to a gene. In nucleotides, the CDR3 is TGTGCCAGCAGCTCAATAGCGGGACCTAGCACAGATACGCAGTATTTT. This gives the protein CASSSIAGPSTDTQYF.

In this sample, this clonotype turned up many times. The J gene is TRBJ2-1, the V gene TRBV9; 10 nucleotides match TRBD2. Germline CDR1 SGDLS, CDR2 YYNGEE. This CDR3 comprises 18 residues. J was trimmed by 0 bases and V by 0 bases; bases with no gene match: 6. CDR3 amino acids: CASSVGSSGSVSYNEQFF. DNA for the CDR3: TGTGCCAGCAGCGTAGGTTCTAGCGGGAGTGTCTCCTACAATGAGCAGTTCTTC.

This clonotype has ten or more counts. The chain has TRBV5-6 and TRBJ2-1, with a possible D match to TRBD2 (5 bases). V gave up 4 bases and J gave up 10 bases, with 12 bases separating them. CDR1 and CDR2 (germline): SGHDT, YYEEEE. This CDR3 has 12 residues. CDR3 nucleotide sequence: TGTGCCAGCAGCCCCGGACTTTTAGAGCAGTTCTTC. Translation gives CASSPGLLEQFF. Looking up the rest from reference TRBV5-6 and TRBJ2-1 gives the full variable domain: DAGVTQSPTHLIKTRGQQVTLRCSPKSGHDTVSWYQQALGQGPQFIFQYYEEEERQRGNFPDRFSGHQFPNYSSELNVNALLLGDSALYLCASSPGLLEQFFGPGTRLTVL.

The chain carries TRBV12-3 or TRBV12-4 and TRBJ1-5; 7 bases are shared with TRBD1. CDR3 length: 13 residues. Trimming cost V 5 bases and J 5 bases; bases outside gene matches: 3. The CDR3 DNA reads TGTGCCAGCAGTGAGACAGGGCATCAGCCCCAGCATTTT. Its translation is CASSETGHQPQHF.

In this sample, this clonotype turned up many times. The chain combines TRBV30 with TRBJ2-1; perhaps TRBD2 as D (5 bases). The length of the CDR3 is 14 residues. The germline V gene has CDR1 GTSNPN and CDR2 SVGIG (reference sequence). V lost 1 base to trimming and J lost 8 bases, with 15 bases between them. This chain's CDR3 is CAWSAGSGSYEQFF. CDR3 sequence (DNA): TGTGCCTGGAGTGCGGGGTCCGGTTCATATGAGCAGTTCTTC.

At least ten counts were recorded for this clonotype. V is TRBV23-1 and J is TRBJ2-6; no clear D. TRBV23-1 is noted as an ORF with a role that remains uncertain. V lost 0 bases, J lost 2 bases, and 17 bases lay in between. CDR3 length: 19 residues. The chain's CDR3 is CASSQSRRHAPPGANVLTF. CDR3 in DNA: TGCGCCAGCAGTCAATCTAGGCGCCACGCGCCCCCTGGGGCCAACGTCCTGACTTTC.

The rearrangement links TRBV10-3 to TRBJ2-2; possibly TRBD2 for D (7 bases). Germline values: CDR1 ENHRY, CDR2 SYGVKD. This CDR3 region has 17 residues. Trimming left V 7 bases short and J 0 bases short, with 18 bases between. CDR3 protein: CAITPSAGAPNTGELFF. DNA of the CDR3: TGTGCCATCACTCCCTCTGCGGGGGCTCCGAACACCGGGGAGCTGTTTTTT.

The sample holds a few counts of this clonotype. The chain carries TRBV7-2 and TRBJ1-5, with D hard to call. The CDR3 has 13 residues. Between the trimmed V and J ends, which lost 6 bases and 5 bases, there was a span of 11 bases. CDR1 and CDR2 from the germline V gene are SGHTA and FQGNSA. In DNA form, the CDR3 reads TGTGCCAGCAGGGAAACTGCAGATCAGCCCCAGCATTTT. It translates to CASRETADQPQHF. Full variable domain (remainder filled in from reference TRBV7-2 and TRBJ1-5): GAGVSQSPSNKVTEKGKDVELRCDPISGHTALYWYRQSLGQGLEFLIYFQGNSAPDKSGLPSDRFSAERTGGSVSTLTIQRTQQEDSAVYLCASRETADQPQHFGDGTRLSIL.

This clonotype was counted ten times or more. The chain uses TRBV12-3 or TRBV12-4 and TRBJ1-5, with 10 nucleotides matching TRBD1. The CDR3 spans 16 residues. Trimming took 5 bases from V and 4 from J; bases not matched to a gene: 8. CDR3 in amino acids: CASSRTTGGGNQPQHF. The CDR3 region has the DNA TGTGCCAGCAGTCGAACGACAGGGGGCGGAAATCAGCCCCAGCATTTT.

At least ten counts were recorded for this clonotype. The V and J genes are TRBV7-8 and TRBJ1-2; 8 positions agree with TRBD1. The germline gives CDR1 SGHVS, CDR2 FQNEAQ. With V trimmed by 5 bases and J by 4 bases, 9 bases remained unmatched. This CDR3 is 15 amino acids long. CDR3 amino acids: CASSGPGQGGYGYTF. The CDR3 bases are TGTGCCAGCAGCGGCCCAGGACAGGGCGGCTATGGCTACACCTTC.

This clonotype was seen ten or more times. The rearrangement links TRBV20-1 to TRBJ1-5, with 12 bases matching TRBD1. Trimming at V came to 6 bases and at J to 3 bases, leaving 15 bases not matched to a gene. This CDR3 comprises 18 residues. Germline assignment: CDR1 DFQATT and CDR2 SNEGSKA (reference sequence). CDR3 amino acids: CSAPSGDRGPKDNQPQHF. The CDR3 nucleotides read TGCAGTGCGCCCTCTGGGGACAGGGGGCCAAAAGACAATCAGCCCCAGCATTTT.

At least ten counts were recorded for this clonotype. V is TRBV7-9 and J is TRBJ1-2, with TRBD1 matching over 8 bases. Germline V CDR1 and CDR2: SEHNR, FQNEAQ (reference sequence). The CDR3 contains 16 residues. The V gene end was trimmed by 2 bases and the J gene end by 3 bases; junction bases not matched to a gene: 8. Here the CDR3 DNA reads TGTGCCAGCAGCTTACCGTCAGGACAGGGAGACTATGGCTACACCTTC. Translated: CASSLPSGQGDYGYTF.

This clonotype was found many times. The chain uses TRBV20-1 and TRBJ1-3; tentative D call: TRBD1 (6 bases). The V gene lost 5 bases and the J gene lost 1 base, with 9 bases spanning the gap. This CDR3 has 13 residues. The germline V gene has CDR1 DFQATT and CDR2 SNEGSKA (reference sequence). The CDR3 DNA reads as TGCAGTGCTCCAGGGGATTCTGGAAACACCATATATTTT. Protein product: CSAPGDSGNTIYF.

The sample holds many counts of this clonotype. The chain links TRBV10-1 to TRBJ2-7; perhaps TRBD1 as D (5 bases). The germline gives CDR1 WNHNN, CDR2 SYGVQD (reference sequence). The CDR3 is 13 amino acids. Between the trimmed V and J ends, which lost 6 bases and 0 bases, there was a span of 9 bases. The CDR3: CASRMDNSYEQYF. The CDR3 region has the DNA TGCGCCAGCAGAATGGACAACTCCTACGAGCAGTACTTC.

This clonotype came up many times. The chain is built from TRBV29-1 and TRBJ2-3, with D perhaps given as TRBD1 or TRBD2 (5 bases each). Trimming pared 7 bases from V and 2 bases from J, leaving 13 bases between. Germline-derived CDR1 and CDR2 are SQVTM and ANQGSEA. CDR3 length: 13 residues. This CDR3 is CSGGFPNTDTQYF. CDR3 nucleotide sequence: TGCAGCGGGGGGTTCCCCAACACAGATACGCAGTATTTT.

This clonotype was counted at least ten times. This chain connects TRBV4-1 to TRBJ2-7; 12 nucleotides match TRBD2. CDR1 is MGHRA and CDR2 is YSYEKL in the germline V gene. V was pared by 0 bases and J by 4 bases, with 1 base of the junction left unmatched. The CDR3 sequence is 15 residues long. The DNA for the CDR3 is TGCGCCAGCAGCCAAGATACTAGCGGGAGGTACGAGCAGTACTTC. Protein sequence: CASSQDTSGRYEQYF.

This clonotype was seen more than once but under ten times. V is TRBV7-6 and J is TRBJ2-3; 7 bases align to TRBD2. The CDR3 contains 14 residues. V was pared by 1 base and J by 2 bases, with 0 bases of the junction left unmatched. Germline CDR1 and CDR2: SGHVS and FNYEAQ. The DNA for the CDR3 is TGTGCCAGCAGCTTAGGACTAGCCACAGATACGCAGTATTTT. Translated, it gives CASSLGLATDTQYF.

This clonotype appeared many times. The chain joins TRBV12-3 or TRBV12-4 to TRBJ1-2; no firm D call. Trimming cost V 1 base and J 4 bases, with 7 bases left between them. The CDR3 runs 13 residues. The CDR3 nucleotides read TGTGCCAGCAGTTTAGTTGGCGCCTATGGCTACACCTTC. Its translation is CASSLVGAYGYTF.

This clonotype was picked up many times. The chain has TRBV7-7 and TRBJ2-1, with TRBD2 matching 7 bases. The germline gives CDR1 SSHAT, CDR2 FNYEAQ (reference sequence). The CDR3 sequence is 16 residues long. J gave up 5 bases and V 5 bases, and 12 bases lay outside the gene matches. The DNA of the CDR3 is TGTGCCAGCAGCCCAACCCTAGGCGGGGGAAACAATGAGCAGTTCTTC. The encoded protein is CASSPTLGGGNNEQFF.

This clonotype has at least ten counts. The genes are TRBV18 and TRBJ1-1, with 7 bases matching TRBD1. There are 14 residues in the CDR3. The V and J ends lost 5 bases and 1 base, in that order; junction bases with no gene match: 4. Germline V gives CDR1 KGHSH, CDR2 LQKENI. The CDR3 protein is CASSSGTANTEAFF. The CDR3 DNA reads TGTGCCAGCTCATCTGGGACAGCGAACACTGAAGCTTTCTTT.

This clonotype was seen repeatedly, ten times or more. The V call is TRBV28, the J call TRBJ1-4; a weak D match, TRBD1 (5 bases). From germline, CDR1 is MDHEN and CDR2 SYDVKM. The CDR3 extends over 12 amino acids. V was clipped by 2 bases and J by 8 bases, with 6 bases between them. The CDR3 here is CASSLEGEKLFF. In nucleotides, the CDR3 is TGTGCCAGCAGTTTAGAGGGGGAAAAACTGTTTTTT.

This clonotype was detected many times. This rearrangement joins TRBV20-1 to TRBJ1-2; D gene ambiguous. This CDR3 spans 13 amino acids. The V end lost 6 bases, the J end lost 4 bases, and 15 bases lay between the germline ends. Germline V gene data show CDR1 as DFQATT and CDR2 as SNEGSKA (reference sequence). The CDR3 protein is CSAGPRLGYGYTF. The CDR3 nucleotides read TGCAGTGCCGGACCGAGACTAGGCTATGGCTACACCTTC.

This clonotype was detected many times. The V call is TRBV5-4, the J call TRBJ2-2; the D is unclear. The CDR3 has 13 amino acids. V dropped 2 bases and J dropped 5 bases, with 7 bases sitting between them. Per the germline V gene, CDR1 is SGHNT and CDR2 is YYREEE (reference sequence). The CDR3 here is CASSLGWTGELFF. The CDR3 nucleotides are TGTGCCAGCAGCTTAGGGTGGACCGGGGAGCTGTTTTTT.

This clonotype was seen a handful of times. The chain recombines TRBV2 with TRBJ2-1, with TRBD2 matching over 13 bases. CDR3 length: 17 residues. The germline gives CDR1 SNHLY, CDR2 FYNNEI. Trimming at V came to 9 bases and at J to 5 bases, leaving 13 bases not matched to a gene. CDR3 sequence: CARRGTSGAPADNEQFF. The CDR3 DNA reads TGTGCCAGACGAGGGACTAGCGGGGCCCCTGCAGACAATGAGCAGTTCTTC. Drawing the rest from reference TRBV2 and TRBJ2-1, the complete variable domain is EPEVTQTPSHQVTQMGQEVILRCVPISNHLYFYWYRQILGQKVEFLVSFYNNEISEKSEIFDDQFSVERPDGSNFTLKIRSTKLEDSAMYFCARRGTSGAPADNEQFFGPGTRLTVL.

This clonotype was observed at least ten times. The chain uses TRBV20-1 and TRBJ2-7, with 13 nucleotides matching TRBD2. Per germline, CDR1 DFQATT and CDR2 SNEGSKA (reference sequence). This CDR3 is 16 amino acids long. V lost 5 bases and J lost 3; bases outside the gene matches: 10. The CDR3 reads CSAPHPRLAGGYEQYF. The CDR3 bases are TGCAGTGCTCCCCACCCTAGACTAGCGGGAGGCTACGAGCAGTACTTC.